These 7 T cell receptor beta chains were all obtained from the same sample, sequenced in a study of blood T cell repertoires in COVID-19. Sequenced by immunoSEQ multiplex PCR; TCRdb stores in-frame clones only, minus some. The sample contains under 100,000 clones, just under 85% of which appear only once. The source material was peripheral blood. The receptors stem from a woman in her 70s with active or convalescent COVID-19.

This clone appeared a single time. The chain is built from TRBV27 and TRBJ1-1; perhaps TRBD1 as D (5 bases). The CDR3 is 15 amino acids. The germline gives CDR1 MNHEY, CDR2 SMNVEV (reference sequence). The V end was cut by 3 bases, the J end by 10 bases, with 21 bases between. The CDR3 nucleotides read TGTGCCAGCAGTTTTGGCGCCTTGACAGTTCGGGCAGCTTTCTTT. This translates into CASSFGALTVRAAFF.

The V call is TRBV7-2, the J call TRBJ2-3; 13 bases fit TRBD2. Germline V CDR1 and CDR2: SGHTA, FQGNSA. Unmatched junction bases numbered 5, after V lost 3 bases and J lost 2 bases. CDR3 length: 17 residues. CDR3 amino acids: CASSLGGLAGLTDTQYF. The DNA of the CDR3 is TGTGCCAGCAGCTTGGGGGGACTAGCGGGGCTCACAGATACGCAGTATTTT.

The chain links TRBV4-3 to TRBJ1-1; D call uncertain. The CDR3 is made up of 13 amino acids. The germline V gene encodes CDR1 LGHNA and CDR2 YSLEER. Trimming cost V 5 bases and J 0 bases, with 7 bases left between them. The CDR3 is CASSNSVNTEAFF. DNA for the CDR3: TGCGCCAGCAGCAACAGTGTGAACACTGAAGCTTTCTTT.

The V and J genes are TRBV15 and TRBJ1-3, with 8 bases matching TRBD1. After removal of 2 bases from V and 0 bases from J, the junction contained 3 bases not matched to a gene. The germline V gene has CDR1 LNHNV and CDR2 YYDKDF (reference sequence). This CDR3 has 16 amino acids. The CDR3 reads CATSRRQGPSGNTIYF. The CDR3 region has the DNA TGTGCCACCAGCAGAAGACAGGGGCCCTCTGGAAACACCATATATTTT.

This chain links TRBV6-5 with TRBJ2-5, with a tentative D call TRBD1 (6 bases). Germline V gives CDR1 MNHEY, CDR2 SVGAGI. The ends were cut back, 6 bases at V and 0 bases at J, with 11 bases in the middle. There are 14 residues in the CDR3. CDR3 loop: CASRHREYQETQYF. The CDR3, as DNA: TGTGCCAGCAGGCACAGGGAGTACCAAGAGACCCAGTACTTC.

CDR3 nucleotide sequence: TGTGCCAGCTCACCATCGAGAGGGCGGAACACTGAAGCTTTCTTT. Amino acids: CASSPSRGRNTEAFF. The gene calls are TRBV18 and TRBJ1-1, with D uncertain. There are 15 residues in the CDR3. The V end lost 2 bases, the J end lost 1 base, and 11 bases lay between the germline ends. Germline CDR1 and CDR2: KGHSH and LQKENI.

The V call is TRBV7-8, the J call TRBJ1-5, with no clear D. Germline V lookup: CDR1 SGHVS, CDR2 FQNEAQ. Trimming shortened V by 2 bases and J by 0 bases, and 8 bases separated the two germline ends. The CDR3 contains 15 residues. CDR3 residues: CASSLTGVSNQPQHF. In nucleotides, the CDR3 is TGTGCCAGCAGCTTAACCGGGGTTAGCAATCAGCCCCAGCATTTT.